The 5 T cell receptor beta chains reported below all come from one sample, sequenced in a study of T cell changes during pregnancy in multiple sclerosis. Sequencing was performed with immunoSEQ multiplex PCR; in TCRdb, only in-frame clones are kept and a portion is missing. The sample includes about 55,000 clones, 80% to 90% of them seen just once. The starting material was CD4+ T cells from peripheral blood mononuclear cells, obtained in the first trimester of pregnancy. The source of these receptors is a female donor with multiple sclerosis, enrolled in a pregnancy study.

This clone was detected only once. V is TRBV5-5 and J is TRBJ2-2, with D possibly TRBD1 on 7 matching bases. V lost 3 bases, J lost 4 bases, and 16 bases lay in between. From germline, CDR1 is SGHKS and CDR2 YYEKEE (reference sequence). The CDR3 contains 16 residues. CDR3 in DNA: TGTGCCAGCAGCTCGGGACAGCTCGGGGGCACCGGGGAGCTGTTTTTT. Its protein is CASSSGQLGGTGELFF. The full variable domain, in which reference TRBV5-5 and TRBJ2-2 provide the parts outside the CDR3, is DAGVTQSPTHLIKTRGQQVTLRCSPISGHKSVSWYQQVLGQGPQFIFQYYEKEERGRGNFPDRFSARQFPNYSSELNVNALLLGDSALYLCASSSGQLGGTGELFFGEGSRLTVL.

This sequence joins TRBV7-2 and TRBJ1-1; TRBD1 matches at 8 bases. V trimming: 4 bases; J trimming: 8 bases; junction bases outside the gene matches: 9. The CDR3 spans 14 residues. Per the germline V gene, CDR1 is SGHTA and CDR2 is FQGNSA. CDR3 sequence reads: CASSSRTGIGEAFF. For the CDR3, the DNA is TGTGCCAGCAGCTCCCGGACAGGGATAGGAGAAGCTTTCTTT.

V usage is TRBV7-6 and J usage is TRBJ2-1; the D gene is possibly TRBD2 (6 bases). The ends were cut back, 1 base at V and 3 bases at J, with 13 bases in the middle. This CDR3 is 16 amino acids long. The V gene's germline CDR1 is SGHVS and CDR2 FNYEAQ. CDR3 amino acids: CASSLVGGGLYNEQFF. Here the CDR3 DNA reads TGTGCCAGCAGCTTAGTCGGGGGAGGACTCTACAATGAGCAGTTCTTC.

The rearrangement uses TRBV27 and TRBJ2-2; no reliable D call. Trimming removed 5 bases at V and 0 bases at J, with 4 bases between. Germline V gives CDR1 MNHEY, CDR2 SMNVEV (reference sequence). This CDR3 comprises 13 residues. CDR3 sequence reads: CASSQTNTGELFF. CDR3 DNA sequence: TGTGCCAGCAGTCAAACGAACACCGGGGAGCTGTTTTTT.

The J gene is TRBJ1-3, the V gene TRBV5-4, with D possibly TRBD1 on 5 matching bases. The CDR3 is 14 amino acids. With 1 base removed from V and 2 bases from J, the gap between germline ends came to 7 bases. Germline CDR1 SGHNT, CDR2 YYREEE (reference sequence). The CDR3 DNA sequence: TGTGCCAGCAGCTTGCCAGGGACTGGAAACACCATATATTTT. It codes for CASSLPGTGNTIYF.